The clone carrying this T cell receptor (beta chain) was seen once. The antigen is not known. The CDR3 has 16 residues. The germline CDR1 and CDR2 sequences are MGHRA and YSYEKL. Trimming removed 3 bases from V and 5 bases from J; junction bases left unmatched: 11. This entry comes from a study of graft-versus-host responses after intestinal transplantation. Study-wide results and limits: Graft-versus-host to host-versus-graft clonal ratios in allografts were high in patients with graft-donor T cell macrochimerism.

Generated by immunoSEQ multiplex PCR, the TCRdb table keeps only in-frame clones and is missing some. The sample gives some 100,000 clones, 85% to 95% of which show up once; about 6.3% is in the top ten. The V call is TRBV4-1, the J call TRBJ2-7; 9 positions agree with TRBD2. This receptor was identified in a human donor who received an intestinal transplant. The sequencing used unstimulated CD8+ T cells sorted from spleen or lymph node cells, collected before intestinal transplant. The CDR3 protein is CASSQGYGGRAHEQYF. The CDR3 bases are TGCGCCAGCAGCCAGGGTTATGGCGGGAGGGCCCACGAGCAGTACTTC.